This record concerns one T cell receptor beta chain sequence. The clone's antigen remains unknown. Per-nucleotide qualities are absent, and no much larger clonotype sits a single base away. For sequencing of the TCRbeta CDR3 region, genomic DNA was extracted from the sorted cells. The immunoSEQ Assay was used to sequence the TCRbeta CDR3 regions. Drawn from immuneACCESS, this table holds only the in-frame rearrangements with V and J called that TCRdb kept. Clones are partly lost; checked studies trace under half to an unresolved V gene and leave the rest unexplained. Present in this sample are around 74,000 clones, 85% of which were seen just once. The ten biggest clones cover roughly 0.7% of the sample. The sample belongs to a study of OX40 agonist ivuxolimab in advanced cancers. Background for the entire study: Ivuxolimab was a fully human IgG2 agonistic monoclonal antibody targeting the costimulatory receptor OX40 (CD134). Intravenous ivuxolimab was administered to patients every 2 weeks at six dose levels: 0.01, 0.1, 0.3, 1.5, 3 and 10 mg/kg. Among the approximately 54 dose-escalation patients, approximately 20 had hepatocellular carcinoma, about 15 melanoma, 9 renal cell carcinoma and 9 head and neck cancer. In the dose-escalation cohort, 70% to 85% of patients were male, and the mean age was 60 years with a range of about 23 to 79. Patients were allowed to have had prior anti-PD-1, anti-PD-L1 or anti-CTLA-4 therapy, and approximately 41% of the dose-escalation patients had previously received checkpoint inhibitors. Three dose-escalation patients achieved partial responses, one with hepatocellular carcinoma and two with cutaneous melanoma. The purpose of peripheral TCRbeta sequencing was to test whether ivuxolimab changed TCR sequence diversity and led to clonal T-cell expansion. The paper reports the monotherapy dose-escalation portion (N ≈ 50 patients) of the phase I ivuxolimab trial.

Reading the germline V gene (reference sequence) gives CDR1 GTSNPN and CDR2 SVGIG. The CDR3 has 14 amino acids, counting the end cysteine and phenylalanine. Only CDR3 DNA is held: 42 bases, read in frame from base 1. The germline ends are 11 bases apart after V is trimmed by 0 bases and J by 2 bases. The trial excluded patients who had a history of autoimmune disease or were on systemic immunosuppression. Peripheral blood for TCR sequencing was collected from all dose cohorts at baseline, on cycle 4 day 1, and on cycle 7 day 1. The samples were drawn from a first-in-human, open-label, multicenter phase I dose-escalation trial of ivuxolimab. Adults with locally advanced or metastatic head and neck squamous cell, hepatocellular, melanoma or renal cell carcinoma were enrolled in the trial. CD4+ and CD8+ T cells were sorted separately from peripheral blood before TCR sequencing. General study outcomes and caveats: After ivuxolimab, CD8+ T cells had more expanded clones than CD4+ T cells on average. Which antigens the clonally expanded peripheral T cells were specific for was not determined. Low levels of normalized T-cell clonal expansion were also seen in some patients who did not respond. At doses of 0.1 to 3.0 mg/kg, clonal expansion of both CD4+ and CD8+ T cells in blood was seen between baseline and week 6. In the 0.1-3.0 mg/kg groups, partial responders were among the patients with the lowest normalized peripheral clonal expansion, particularly in CD8+ T cells.

Specimen: CD4+ or CD8+ T cells sorted from blood, collected in a trial of the OX40 agonist ivuxolimab. The chain is assembled from TRBV30 and TRBJ2-7; there is no confident call for the D gene. The source is an adult with an advanced solid tumor such as melanoma, head and neck, liver or kidney cancer. The CDR3 loop reads CAWSVPGLAYEQYF. Read as DNA, the sequence is TGTGCCTGGAGTGTACCCGGGCTGGCCTACGAGCAGTACTTC.